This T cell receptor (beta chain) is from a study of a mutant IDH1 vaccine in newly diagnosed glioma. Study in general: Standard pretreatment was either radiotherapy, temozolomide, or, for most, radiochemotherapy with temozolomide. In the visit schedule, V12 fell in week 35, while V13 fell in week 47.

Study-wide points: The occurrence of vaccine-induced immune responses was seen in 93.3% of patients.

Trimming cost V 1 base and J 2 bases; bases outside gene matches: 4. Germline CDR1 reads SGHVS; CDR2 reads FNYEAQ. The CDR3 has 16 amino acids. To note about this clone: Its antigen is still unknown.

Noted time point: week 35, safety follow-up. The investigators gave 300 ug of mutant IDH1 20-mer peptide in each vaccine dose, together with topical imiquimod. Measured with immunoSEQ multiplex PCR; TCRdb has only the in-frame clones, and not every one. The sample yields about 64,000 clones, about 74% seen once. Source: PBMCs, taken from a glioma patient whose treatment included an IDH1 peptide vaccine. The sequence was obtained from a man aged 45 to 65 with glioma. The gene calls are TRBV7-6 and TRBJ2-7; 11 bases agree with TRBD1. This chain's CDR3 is CASSLGGQGDAYEQYF. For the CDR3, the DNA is TGTGCCAGCAGCTTAGGGGGACAGGGGGACGCCTACGAGCAGTACTTC.